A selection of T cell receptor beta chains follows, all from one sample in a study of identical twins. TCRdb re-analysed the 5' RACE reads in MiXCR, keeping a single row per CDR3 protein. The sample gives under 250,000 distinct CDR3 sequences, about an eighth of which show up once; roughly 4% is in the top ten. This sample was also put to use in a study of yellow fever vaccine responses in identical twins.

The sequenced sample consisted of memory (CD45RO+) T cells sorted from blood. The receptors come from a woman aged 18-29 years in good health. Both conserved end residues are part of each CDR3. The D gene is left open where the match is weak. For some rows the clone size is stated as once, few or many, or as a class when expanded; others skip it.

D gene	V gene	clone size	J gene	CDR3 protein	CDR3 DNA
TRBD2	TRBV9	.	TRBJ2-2	CASSPPGRDTGELFF	TGTGCCAGCAGCCCCCCCGGGAGGGACACCGGGGAGCTGTTTTTT
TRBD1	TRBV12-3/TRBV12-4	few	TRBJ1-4	CASSSIQGFDEKLFF	TGTGCCAGCAGTTCAATACAGGGGTTCGATGAAAAACTGTTTTTT
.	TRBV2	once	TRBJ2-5	CASSVRAETQYF	TGTGCCAGCAGTGTCAGGGCGGAGACCCAGTACTTC
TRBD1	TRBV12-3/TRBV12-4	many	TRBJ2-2	CASSLGQGGWTGELFF	TGTGCCAGCAGTTTAGGACAGGGGGGCTGGACCGGGGAGCTGTTTTTT
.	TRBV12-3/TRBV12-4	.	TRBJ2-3	CATTGGQSTDTQYF	TGTGCCACCACTGGAGGACAGAGCACAGATACGCAGTATTTT
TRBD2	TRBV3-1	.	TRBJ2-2	CASSQRTSGRLTGELFF	TGTGCCAGCAGCCAACGGACTAGCGGGAGACTCACCGGGGAGCTGTTTTTT
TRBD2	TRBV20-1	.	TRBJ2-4	CSARGREGLAKNIQYF	TGCAGTGCTAGAGGCAGGGAGGGCCTAGCCAAAAACATTCAGTACTTC
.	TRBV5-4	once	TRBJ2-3	CASSLRGTRPTTDTQYF	TGTGCCAGCAGCTTGCGAGGGACTCGCCCGACCACAGATACGCAGTATTTT
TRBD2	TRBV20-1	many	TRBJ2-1	CSALTRLAGGQYNEQFF	TGCAGTGCCCTAACCCGACTAGCGGGGGGGCAGTACAATGAGCAGTTCTTC
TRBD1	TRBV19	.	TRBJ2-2	CASSTDRVTTGELFF	TGTGCCAGTAGTACGGACAGGGTAACGACCGGGGAGCTGTTTTTT
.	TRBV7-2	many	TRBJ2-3	CASSLLRGFTDTQYF	TGTGCCAGCAGCTTATTAAGGGGATTCACAGATACGCAGTATTTT
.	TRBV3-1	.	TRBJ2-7	CASSQGTPSGGEQYF	TGTGCCAGCAGCCAAGGGACACCCTCAGGAGGGGAGCAGTACTTC
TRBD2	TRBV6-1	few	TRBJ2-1	CASRSGTSVVYNEQFF	TGTGCCAGCAGGTCAGGGACTAGCGTTGTCTACAATGAGCAGTTCTTC
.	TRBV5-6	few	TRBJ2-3	CASSLDGFNTDTQYF	TGTGCCAGCAGCTTGGATGGGTTTAACACAGATACGCAGTATTTT
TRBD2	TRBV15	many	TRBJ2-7	CATSGLASHEQYF	TGTGCCACCAGCGGACTAGCGTCCCACGAGCAGTACTTC
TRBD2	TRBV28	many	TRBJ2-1	CASTLAQSGATNEQFF	TGTGCCAGCACTCTCGCCCAGAGCGGGGCTACCAATGAGCAGTTCTTC
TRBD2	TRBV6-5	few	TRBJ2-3	CASSYRRAGLAGITDTQYF	TGTGCCAGCAGTTACCGACGCGCGGGACTAGCGGGCATCACAGATACGCAGTATTTT
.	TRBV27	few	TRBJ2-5	CASRPIPQGGETQYF	TGTGCCAGCAGACCAATTCCTCAGGGAGGAGAGACCCAGTACTTC
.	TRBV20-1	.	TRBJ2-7	CSARKGQPSSYEQYF	TGCAGTGCCAGGAAAGGGCAGCCGAGCTCCTACGAGCAGTACTTC
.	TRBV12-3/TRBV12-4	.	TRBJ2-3	CASSSGGASTDTQYF	TGTGCCAGCAGTTCGGGGGGCGCAAGCACAGATACGCAGTATTTT
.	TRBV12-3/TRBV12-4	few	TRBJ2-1	CASSEAGLGYNEQFF	TGTGCCAGCAGCGAAGCAGGTTTAGGCTACAATGAGCAGTTCTTC
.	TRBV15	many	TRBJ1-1	CATSRARGAAMNTEAFF	TGTGCCACCAGCAGAGCTCGTGGGGCGGCAATGAACACTGAAGCTTTCTTT
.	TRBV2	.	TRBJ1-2	CASSESVGSNYGYTF	TGTGCCAGCAGTGAAAGCGTGGGCTCTAACTATGGCTACACCTTC
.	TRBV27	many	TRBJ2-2	CASSFGNTGELFF	TGTGCCAGCAGTTTCGGGAACACCGGGGAGCTGTTTTTT
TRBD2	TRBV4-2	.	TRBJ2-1	CASSQTTAGGQDEQFF	TGTGCCAGCAGCCAAACAACAGCGGGGGGGCAGGATGAGCAGTTCTTC
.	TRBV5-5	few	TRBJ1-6	CASSPWGNSPLHF	TGTGCCAGCAGTCCATGGGGAAATTCACCCCTCCACTTT
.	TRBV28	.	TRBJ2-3	CASIGTSTDTQYF	TGTGCCAGCATAGGGACTAGCACAGATACGCAGTATTTT
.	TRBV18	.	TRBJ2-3	CASSPDRTTQYF	TGTGCCAGCTCTCCGGACAGAACTACGCAGTATTTT
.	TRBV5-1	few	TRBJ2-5	CASSLGWRDTQETQYF	TGCGCCAGCAGCTTGGGATGGCGGGACACCCAAGAGACCCAGTACTTC
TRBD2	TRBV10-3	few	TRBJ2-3	CAISKLAGASTDTQYF	TGTGCCATCAGTAAGCTAGCGGGGGCTAGCACAGATACGCAGTATTTT
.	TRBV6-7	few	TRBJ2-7	CASSYSTPYEQYF	TGTGCCAGCAGTTACTCGACACCCTACGAGCAGTACTTC
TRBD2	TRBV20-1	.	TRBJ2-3	CSARALAGAFTDTQYF	TGCAGTGCTAGGGCACTAGCGGGGGCCTTCACAGATACGCAGTATTTT
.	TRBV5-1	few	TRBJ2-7	CASREPGNSYEQYF	TGCGCCAGCAGGGAACCGGGAAATTCCTACGAGCAGTACTTC
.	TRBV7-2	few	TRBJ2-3	CASSFGTARTDTQYF	TGTGCCAGCAGCTTTGGGACGGCCCGCACAGATACGCAGTATTTT
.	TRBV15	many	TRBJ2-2	CATSTSRGAGELFF	TGTGCCACCAGCACATCCAGGGGAGCCGGGGAGCTGTTTTTT
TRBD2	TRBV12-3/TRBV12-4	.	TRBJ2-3	CASSLTSGVVFGTDTQYF	TGTGCCAGCAGCCTAACTAGCGGGGTGGTTTTTGGCACAGATACGCAGTATTTT
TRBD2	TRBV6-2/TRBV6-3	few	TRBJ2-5	CASSLVRAGGRETQYF	TGTGCCAGCAGTTTGGTCAGAGCGGGAGGGCGAGAGACCCAGTACTTC
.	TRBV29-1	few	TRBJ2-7	CSVGTDPRAYEQYF	TGCAGCGTTGGGACTGACCCCAGGGCCTACGAGCAGTACTTC
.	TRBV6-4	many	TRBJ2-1	CASSDGPAANEQFF	TGTGCCAGCAGTGACGGACCGGCGGCCAATGAGCAGTTCTTC
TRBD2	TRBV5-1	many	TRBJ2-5	CASSLGLAGTWETQYF	TGCGCCAGCAGCTTGGGGCTAGCGGGAACTTGGGAGACCCAGTACTTC
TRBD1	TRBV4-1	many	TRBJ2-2	CASSRTGWTGELFF	TGCGCCAGCAGCAGGACAGGGTGGACCGGGGAGCTGTTTTTT
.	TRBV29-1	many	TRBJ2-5	CSVNPGPPTQYF	TGCAGCGTGAATCCGGGCCCCCCAACCCAGTACTTC
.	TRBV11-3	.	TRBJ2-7	CASSERGDEQYF	TGTGCCAGCAGCGAACGAGGTGACGAGCAGTACTTC
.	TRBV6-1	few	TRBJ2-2	CASRRTGDTGELFF	TGTGCCAGCAGAAGAACAGGTGACACCGGGGAGCTGTTTTTT
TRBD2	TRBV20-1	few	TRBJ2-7	CSARGGTSGSRDEQYF	TGCAGTGCTAGAGGGGGGACTAGCGGGAGTAGGGACGAGCAGTACTTC
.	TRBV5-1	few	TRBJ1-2	CASSLEKQGREGYTF	TGCGCCAGCAGCTTGGAGAAGCAGGGGCGAGAAGGCTACACCTTC
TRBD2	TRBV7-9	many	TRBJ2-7	CASSLTSGAYEQYF	TGTGCCAGCAGCTTGACTAGCGGAGCATACGAGCAGTACTTC
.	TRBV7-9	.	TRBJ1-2	CASSLDSFYGYTF	TGTGCCAGCAGCTTAGACAGCTTCTATGGCTACACCTTC
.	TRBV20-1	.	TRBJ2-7	CSARGGGQGAYEQYF	TGCAGTGCTAGAGGGGGGGGGCAGGGGGCCTACGAGCAGTACTTC
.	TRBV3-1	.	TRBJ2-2	CASSQGRAGELFF	TGTGCCAGCAGCCAAGGGAGGGCCGGGGAGCTGTTTTTT
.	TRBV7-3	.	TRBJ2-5	CASSPRAGNLQETQYF	TGTGCCAGCAGCCCGCGGGCGGGGAACCTCCAAGAGACCCAGTACTTC